What follows is one T cell receptor beta chain and its context. Antigen unknown. In the naive CD8 group, cells lacked CD45RO and were positively selected for CCR7, so terminally differentiated effector memory CD45RA+ cells were left out. This entry is derived from a study of shared clonotypes between healthy human individuals. Study results and limitations: Generally, naive subsets (rather than memory subsets) showed larger estimated richness. The study's rarefaction showed incomplete sorted-subset sequencing despite large depth.

Here immunoSEQ multiplex PCR was the method, and the copy in TCRdb shows in-frame clones only, minus some. The sample records roughly 2.1 million clones, roughly 91% being singletons. Germline V gives CDR1 SGHDT, CDR2 YYEEEE. The J segment lost 3 bases and the V segment lost 1 base, leaving 11 bases of the junction unmatched. This CDR3 comprises 17 residues. This chain connects TRBV5-6 to TRBJ2-7; 9 nucleotides agree with TRBD1. This TCR came from a man between 18 and 35 years old in good health. Some clones in this sample may be carry-over from other donors' samples. Sequencing was carried out using naive CD8+ T cells from PBMCs. CDR3 bases: TGTGCCAGCAGCTTGTTTACCCGGACAGGGGTCATCTACGAGCAGTACTTC. Its protein product is CASSLFTRTGVIYEQYF.